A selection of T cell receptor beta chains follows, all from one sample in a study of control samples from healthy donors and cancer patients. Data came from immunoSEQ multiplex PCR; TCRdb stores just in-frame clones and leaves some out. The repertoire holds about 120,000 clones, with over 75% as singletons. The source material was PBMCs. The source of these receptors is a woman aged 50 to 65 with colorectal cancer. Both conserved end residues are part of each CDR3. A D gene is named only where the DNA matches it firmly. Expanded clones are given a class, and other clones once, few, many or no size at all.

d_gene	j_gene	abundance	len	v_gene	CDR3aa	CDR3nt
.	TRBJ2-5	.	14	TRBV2	CASTDTPGGETQYF	TGTGCCAGCACCGACACGCCTGGCGGGGAGACCCAGTACTTC
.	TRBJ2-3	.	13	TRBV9	CASSTTGSDTQYF	TGTGCCAGCAGCACAACAGGGTCAGATACGCAGTATTTT
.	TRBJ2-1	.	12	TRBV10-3	CATVSLEDEQFF	TGTGCCACTGTAAGTTTGGAGGATGAGCAGTTCTTC
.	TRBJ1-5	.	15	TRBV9	CASSVAGGLNQPQHF	TGTGCCAGCAGCGTAGCGGGGGGGTTGAATCAGCCCCAGCATTTT
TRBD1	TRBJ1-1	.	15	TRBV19	CASSPRTGGGTEAFF	TGTGCCAGTAGTCCCCGGACAGGGGGCGGAACTGAAGCTTTCTTT
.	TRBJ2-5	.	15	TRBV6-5	CASSYSGSWQETQYF	TGTGCCAGCAGTTACTCGGGGAGTTGGCAAGAGACCCAGTACTTC
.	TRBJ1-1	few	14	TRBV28	CASTISGVNTEAFF	TGTGCCAGCACCATTTCAGGGGTGAACACTGAAGCTTTCTTT
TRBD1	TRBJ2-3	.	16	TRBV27	CASSLGDRESTDTQYF	TGTGCCAGCAGTTTAGGGGACAGGGAGTCGACAGATACGCAGTATTTT
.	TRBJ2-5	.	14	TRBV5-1	CASSLPDLRETQYF	TGCGCCAGCAGCTTGCCTGATCTCCGAGAGACCCAGTACTTC
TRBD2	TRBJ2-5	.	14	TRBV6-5	CASSPRTSGETQYF	TGTGCCAGCAGCCCCCGGACTAGTGGGGAGACCCAGTACTTC
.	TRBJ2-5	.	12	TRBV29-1	CSVGETQETQYF	TGCAGCGTTGGGGAGACACAAGAGACCCAGTACTTC
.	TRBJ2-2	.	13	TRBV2	CASRKEVAGELFF	TGTGCCAGCAGGAAAGAAGTGGCCGGGGAGCTGTTTTTT
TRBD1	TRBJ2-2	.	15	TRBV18	CASSATGIGTGELFF	TGTGCCAGCTCTGCGACAGGGATCGGAACCGGGGAGCTGTTTTTT
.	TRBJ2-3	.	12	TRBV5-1	CASRLSTDTQYF	TGCGCCAGCAGACTGAGCACAGATACGCAGTATTTT
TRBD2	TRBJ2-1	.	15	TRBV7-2	CASSARGGQGYEQFF	TGTGCCAGCAGCGCCCGGGGGGGCCAAGGCTATGAGCAGTTCTTC
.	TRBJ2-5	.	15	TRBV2	CASSEEAGWLETQYF	TGTGCCAGCAGTGAAGAGGCAGGGTGGTTGGAGACCCAGTACTTC
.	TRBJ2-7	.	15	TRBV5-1	CASSFRDGGLYEQYF	TGCGCCAGCAGCTTCCGGGACGGAGGACTCTACGAGCAGTACTTC
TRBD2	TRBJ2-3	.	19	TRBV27	CASSLGLAGSYISTDTQYF	TGTGCCAGCAGTTTAGGACTAGCGGGATCCTATATTAGCACAGATACGCAGTATTTT
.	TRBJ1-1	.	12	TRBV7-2	CASSLVEGADFF	TGTGCCAGCAGCTTAGTTGAAGGGGCGGATTTCTTT
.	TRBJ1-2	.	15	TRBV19	CASSPQQGGNYGYTF	TGTGCCAGTAGTCCCCAACAGGGTGGTAACTATGGCTACACCTTC
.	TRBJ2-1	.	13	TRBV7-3	CASSLSGFKEQFF	TGTGCCAGCAGCTTGTCTGGATTTAAAGAGCAGTTCTTC
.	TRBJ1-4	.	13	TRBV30	CAWSGAGVEKLFF	TGTGCCTGGTCGGGGGCAGGGGTTGAAAAACTGTTTTTT
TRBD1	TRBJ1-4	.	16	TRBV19	CASSIGRGQANEKLFF	TGTGCCAGTAGTATCGGCAGGGGGCAGGCTAATGAAAAACTGTTTTTT
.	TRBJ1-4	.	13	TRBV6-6	CASSWEANGKLFF	TGTGCCAGCAGTTGGGAAGCAAACGGAAAACTGTTTTTT
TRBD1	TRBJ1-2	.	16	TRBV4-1	CASSPRPGTGAYGYTF	TGCGCCAGCAGCCCCAGACCAGGGACAGGGGCCTATGGCTACACCTTC
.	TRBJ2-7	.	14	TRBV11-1	CASSLLGYNYEQYF	TGTGCCAGCAGCTTATTGGGCTACAACTACGAGCAGTACTTC
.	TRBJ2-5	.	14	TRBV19	CASSIQGYQETQYF	TGTGCCAGTAGTATCCAGGGGTACCAAGAGACCCAGTACTTC
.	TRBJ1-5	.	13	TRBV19	CASSIGQEKPQHF	TGTGCCAGTAGTATCGGGCAGGAGAAGCCCCAGCATTTT
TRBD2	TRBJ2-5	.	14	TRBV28	CASSLAGGQETQYF	TGTGCCAGCAGTTTAGCGGGAGGCCAAGAGACCCAGTACTTC
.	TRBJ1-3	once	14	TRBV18	CASSPPAQMDTIYF	TGTGCCAGCTCACCCCCCGCGCAGATGGACACCATATATTTT
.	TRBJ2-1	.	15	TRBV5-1	CASSLLQPVDNEQFF	TGCGCCAGCAGCTTGTTACAGCCCGTTGACAATGAGCAGTTCTTC
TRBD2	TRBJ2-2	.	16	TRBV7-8	CASSLIAGGPPGELFF	TGTGCCAGCAGTTTGATAGCGGGAGGGCCACCCGGGGAGCTGTTTTTT
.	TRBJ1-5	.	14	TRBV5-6	CASSLGQNNQPQHF	TGTGCCAGCAGCTTGGGGCAGAACAATCAGCCCCAGCATTTT
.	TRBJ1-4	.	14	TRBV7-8	CASSLTATNEKLFF	TGTGCCAGCAGCTTGACCGCAACTAATGAAAAACTGTTTTTT
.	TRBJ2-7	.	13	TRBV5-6	CASSLQESYEQYF	TGTGCCAGCAGCTTGCAGGAGTCCTACGAGCAGTACTTC
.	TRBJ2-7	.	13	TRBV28	CASSQDSPYEQYF	TGTGCCAGCAGCCAGGACAGCCCCTACGAGCAGTACTTC
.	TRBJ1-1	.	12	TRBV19	CASSTDRNEAFF	TGTGCCAGTAGTACAGACAGGAATGAAGCTTTCTTT
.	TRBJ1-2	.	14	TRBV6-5	CASSYEAEGYGYTF	TGTGCCAGCAGTTACGAAGCTGAGGGATATGGCTACACCTTC
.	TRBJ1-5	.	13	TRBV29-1	CSVEVNSNQPQHF	TGCAGCGTTGAAGTGAATAGCAATCAGCCCCAGCATTTT
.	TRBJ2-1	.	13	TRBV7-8	CASSSLQGNEQFF	TGTGCCAGCAGCTCTTTACAGGGTAATGAGCAGTTCTTC
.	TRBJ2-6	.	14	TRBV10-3	CAIRGGLGANVLTF	TGTGCCATCAGAGGGGGGCTAGGGGCCAACGTCCTGACTTTC
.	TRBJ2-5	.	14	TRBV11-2	CASSLGAVRETQYF	TGTGCCAGCAGCTTAGGGGCAGTCCGGGAGACCCAGTACTTC
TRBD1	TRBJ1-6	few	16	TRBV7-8	CASSPPLDRVFSPLHF	TGTGCCAGCAGCCCCCCCCTGGACAGGGTCTTTTCACCCCTCCACTTT
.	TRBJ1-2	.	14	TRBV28	CASSLRGGWRGYTF	TGTGCCAGCTCCTTACGGGGGGGTTGGAGGGGCTACACCTTC
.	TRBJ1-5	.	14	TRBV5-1	CASSLVGGNQPQHF	TGCGCCAGCAGCTTGGTAGGAGGCAATCAGCCCCAGCATTTT
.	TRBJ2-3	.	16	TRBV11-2	CASSLDPSASTDTQYF	TGTGCCAGCAGCTTAGATCCCAGCGCCAGCACAGATACGCAGTATTTT
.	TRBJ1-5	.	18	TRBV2	CASRSAVAWEQNNQPQHF	TGTGCCAGCAGGTCAGCAGTCGCATGGGAACAAAACAATCAGCCCCAGCATTTT
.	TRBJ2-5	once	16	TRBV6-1	CASTEAGYMYQETQYF	TGTGCCAGCACGGAAGCAGGGTACATGTACCAAGAGACCCAGTACTTC
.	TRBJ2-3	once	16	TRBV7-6	CASSLGSGGSTDTQYF	TGTGCCAGCAGCTTAGGTTCGGGGGGCAGCACAGATACGCAGTATTTT
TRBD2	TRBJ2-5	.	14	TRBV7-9	CASRLAGVGETQYF	TGTGCCAGCAGACTAGCGGGAGTTGGGGAGACCCAGTACTTC
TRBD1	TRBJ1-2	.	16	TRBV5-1	CASSFHSARQGYGYTF	TGCGCCAGCAGCTTCCATTCGGCCCGACAGGGCTATGGCTACACCTTC
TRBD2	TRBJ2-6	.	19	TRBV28	CASSSGLAGPSSGANVLTF	TGTGCCAGCAGTTCAGGACTAGCGGGTCCTTCCTCTGGGGCCAACGTCCTGACTTTC